These 18 T cell receptor beta chains originate from one sample sequenced in a study of T-cell memory formation after mild COVID-19 (dated by TCRdb to about 2021). Receptor amplification or capture employed 5' RACE. Sequencing relied on an Illumina NovaSeq 6000. TCRdb redid the processing of the public reads, applying fastp at Q25 and MiXCR, and retained in-frame beta chains. Duplicate CDR3 protein sequences are folded into a single record with the most common DNA and genes. In all, the sample holds approximately 580,000 distinct CDR3 sequences, and 20% of those were seen once. The ten largest clonotypes hold roughly an eighth of the sample. Sequencing was carried out using PBMCs or a T cell subset sorted from them (not recorded which). The receptors stem from an adult woman who had mild COVID-19 (a few samples of this study predate the infection). The sample titles of this study are shuffled in the database, so cell type and time point are left out; the donor was told from shared clones.

This clonotype was detected many times. The chain employs TRBV5-1 and TRBJ1-1; no clear D gene. V was trimmed by 4 bases and J by 0 bases, leaving 13 bases between them. The length of the CDR3 is 15 residues. The germline V gene has CDR1 SGHRS and CDR2 YFSETQ. DNA of the CDR3: TGCGCCAGCAGCCCGGAAGGGTACTTGAACACTGAAGCTTTCTTT. Amino acids: CASSPEGYLNTEAFF.

There are a few counts of this clonotype. The CDR3 DNA reads as TGCAGTGCCCGCCGATCTAGGGGCTCCTACGAGCAGTACTTC. This encodes CSARRSRGSYEQYF. The chain couples TRBV20-1 to TRBJ2-7; perhaps TRBD1 as D (5 bases). Germline V gives CDR1 DFQATT, CDR2 SNEGSKA (reference sequence). V was trimmed by 6 bases and J by 0 bases, leaving 15 bases between them. The CDR3 has 14 residues.

This clonotype was seen more than once but under ten times. The gene calls are TRBV12-3 or TRBV12-4 and TRBJ1-2; D may be TRBD1 (6 bases). Between the trimmed V and J ends, which lost 8 bases and 6 bases, there was a span of 16 bases. The CDR3 is 13 residues long. CDR3 nucleotide sequence: TGTGCCAGCTCCCGGCGGGGGGGCAATGGCTACACCTTC. Its protein product is CASSRRGGNGYTF.

The chain employs TRBV12-3 or TRBV12-4 and TRBJ2-5; 7 bases are shared with TRBD1. There are 14 residues in the CDR3. J lost 4 bases, V lost 6 bases, and 8 bases had no gene match. CDR3 region: CASSPRTGRETQYF. The CDR3 DNA sequence: TGTGCCAGCAGCCCGCGGACAGGTCGAGAGACCCAGTACTTC.

The J gene is TRBJ2-3, the V gene TRBV10-3, with a tentative D call TRBD2 (5 bases). V gave up 4 bases and J gave up 0 bases, with 5 bases separating them. CDR3 length: 13 residues. Germline-derived CDR1 and CDR2 are ENHRY and SYGVKD. CDR3 in amino acids: CAISGTSTDTQYF. In nucleotides, the CDR3 is TGTGCCATCAGTGGGACTAGCACAGATACGCAGTATTTT.

This clonotype was seen a few times. V and J are TRBV7-2 and TRBJ2-3, with 8 positions matching TRBD2. Losses at the gene ends were 5 bases for V and 4 bases for J; bases not matched to a gene: 5. The germline gives CDR1 SGHTA, CDR2 FQGNSA. The CDR3 is 14 amino acids. The CDR3 spells CASSRAGVADTQYF. The CDR3 DNA follows: TGTGCCAGCAGCCGAGCGGGAGTTGCAGATACGCAGTATTTT. Using reference TRBV7-2 and TRBJ2-3 for the parts outside the CDR3, the full variable domain is GAGVSQSPSNKVTEKGKDVELRCDPISGHTALYWYRQSLGQGLEFLIYFQGNSAPDKSGLPSDRFSAERTGGSVSTLTIQRTQQEDSAVYLCASSRAGVADTQYFGPGTRLTVL.

The chain employs TRBV5-1 and TRBJ1-1; 10 nucleotides match TRBD1. The length of the CDR3 is 12 residues. Looked up from germline, CDR1 is SGHRS and CDR2 is YFSETQ. Trimming removed 2 bases from V and 10 bases from J; junction bases left unmatched: 2. CDR3: CASSFGQGGAFF. CDR3 nucleotide sequence: TGCGCCAGCAGCTTCGGACAGGGGGGAGCTTTCTTT. Looking up the rest from reference TRBV5-1 and TRBJ1-1 gives the full variable domain: KAGVTQTPRYLIKTRGQQVTLSCSPISGHRSVSWYQQTPGQGLQFLFEYFSETQRNKGNFPGRFSGRQFSNSRSEMNVSTLELGDSALYLCASSFGQGGAFFGQGTRLTVV.

The chain is built from TRBV20-1 and TRBJ1-2, with a tentative D call TRBD1 (6 bases). This CDR3 spans 14 amino acids. Per the germline V gene, CDR1 is DFQATT and CDR2 is SNEGSKA (reference sequence). V shed 5 bases and J shed 5 bases, with 18 bases lying between them. CDR3 residues: CSASETGLKYGYTF. As DNA, the CDR3 is TGCAGTGCTTCCGAAACAGGGCTTAAATATGGCTACACCTTC.

This chain joins TRBV5-6 and TRBJ1-1; D remains ambiguous. The germline V and J ends were trimmed by 4 bases and 5 bases, with 12 bases remaining between them. The CDR3 has 13 amino acids. The germline gives CDR1 SGHDT, CDR2 YYEEEE. The CDR3 protein is CASSPLGGTEAFF. CDR3 bases: TGTGCCAGCAGCCCATTGGGTGGAACTGAAGCTTTCTTT.

This clonotype was detected a few times. The chain carries TRBV7-9 and TRBJ2-2; 9 positions agree with TRBD2. This CDR3 region has 19 residues. The germline CDR1 and CDR2 sequences are SEHNR and FQNEAQ (reference sequence). Trimming at V came to 4 bases and at J to 3 bases, leaving 15 bases not matched to a gene. CDR3 sequence (DNA): TGTGCCAGCAGCTCTAGGGCTAGCGGGAAGATAAGGGACACCGGGGAGCTGTTTTTT. The encoded protein is CASSSRASGKIRDTGELFF.

The chain is built from TRBV6-2 or TRBV6-3 and TRBJ2-7, with 7 bases fitting TRBD2. This CDR3 comprises 14 residues. Germline V gene data show CDR1 as MNHEY and CDR2 as SVGEGT. V trimming: 8 bases; J trimming: 7 bases; junction bases outside the gene matches: 14. DNA of the CDR3: TGTGCCAGCGTCGTCGGGGGGATATACCATGAGCAGTACTTC. Translated, it gives CASVVGGIYHEQYF.

This clonotype was recorded a few times. The chain uses TRBV20-1 and TRBJ2-4; no clear D gene. This CDR3 is 15 amino acids long. V lost 3 bases and J 0 bases, leaving 12 bases between the germline ends. Germline CDR1 and CDR2: DFQATT and SNEGSKA (reference sequence). For the CDR3, the DNA is TGCAGTGCTAGTAGCAACGTCCTAGCCAAAAACATTCAGTACTTC. Encoded protein: CSASSNVLAKNIQYF.

The rearrangement links TRBV6-1 to TRBJ1-2; 10 bases align to TRBD1. Germline V gene sequence: CDR1 MNHNS, CDR2 SASEGT. CDR3 length: 22 amino acids. The J segment lost 2 bases and the V segment lost 7 bases, leaving 28 bases of the junction unmatched. CDR3 region: CASNNPSQMSRDRGRSNYGYTF. CDR3 sequence (DNA): TGTGCCAGCAATAACCCATCCCAAATGTCCCGGGACAGGGGACGATCGAACTATGGCTACACCTTC.

This chain joins TRBV4-2 and TRBJ2-1, with 8 positions matching TRBD2. Germline V gene sequence: CDR1 LGHNA, CDR2 YNFKEQ. The V and J ends lost 2 bases and 10 bases, in that order; junction bases with no gene match: 10. The CDR3 consists of 15 residues. DNA for the CDR3: TGTGCCAGCAGCCAAAGGACTAGCCCAAACGGGGAGCAGTTCTTC. As protein: CASSQRTSPNGEQFF.

This clonotype has a handful of counts. V and J are TRBV12-3 or TRBV12-4 and TRBJ2-1; D not resolved. This CDR3 spans 12 amino acids. Trimming pared 11 bases from V and 3 bases from J, leaving 11 bases between. CDR3 sequence: CASRGDYNEQFF. The CDR3, as DNA: TGTGCCTCCCGTGGGGACTACAATGAGCAGTTCTTC.

This clonotype came up a few times. This chain joins TRBV7-2 and TRBJ2-7; TRBD2 is a possible D gene (6 bases). The germline V gene has CDR1 SGHTA and CDR2 FQGNSA. Trimming stripped 1 base from V and 3 bases from J, with 16 bases between. This CDR3 contains 16 residues. This CDR3 is CASSLVRSAGSYEQYF. The DNA of the CDR3 is TGTGCCAGCAGCTTAGTAAGGTCGGCGGGAAGCTACGAGCAGTACTTC. The full variable domain, completed using reference TRBV7-2 and TRBJ2-7, is GAGVSQSPSNKVTEKGKDVELRCDPISGHTALYWYRQSLGQGLEFLIYFQGNSAPDKSGLPSDRFSAERTGGSVSTLTIQRTQQEDSAVYLCASSLVRSAGSYEQYFGPGTRLTVT.

This clonotype occurred once. The CDR3 DNA is TGCAGTGCTAGACCGCAGGGAAATCAGCCCCAGCATTTT. It yields the protein CSARPQGNQPQHF. The genes are TRBV20-1 and TRBJ1-5; weak D call: TRBD1 (5 bases). Trimming took off 2 bases at V and 4 bases at J, with 9 bases between the two ends. CDR1 DFQATT and CDR2 SNEGSKA come from the germline V gene (reference sequence). CDR3 length equals 13 residues.

This clonotype showed up just a few times. The rearrangement links TRBV7-6 to TRBJ2-5; 8 bases match TRBD1. The CDR3 is 15 residues long. V was clipped by 5 bases and J by 5 bases; unmatched bases: 10. Germline CDR1 reads SGHVS; CDR2 reads FNYEAQ. The CDR3 DNA is TGTGCCAGCAGCCAGGGGGCGATGAAGGGGGAGACCCAGTACTTC. Amino acid sequence: CASSQGAMKGETQYF.